This entry is about one TCR beta chain. This specimen comes from a study of cytomegalovirus exposure and HLA in healthy donors. With V trimmed by 6 bases and J by 0 bases, 4 bases remained unmatched. The CDR3 loop spans 15 amino acids. Germline-derived CDR1 and CDR2 are LGHNA and YNFKEQ. PCR primers comprised 60 Vbeta and 13 Jbeta primers. Only in-frame clones appear in the TCRdb table, and some are missing; sequencing was by immunoSEQ multiplex PCR. The listing records fewer than 40,000 clones. The rearrangement joins TRBV4-2 to TRBJ1-4, with 7 bases matching TRBD1. Material for sequencing was PBMCs. The clonotype comes from a woman in her thirties or forties in good health and CMV-seropositive. CDR3 DNA: TGTGCCAGCAGTCCCAGGGGGGCAACTAATGAAAAACTGTTTTTT. Its translation is CASSPRGATNEKLFF.